The T cell receptor (beta chain) described here comes from a study of low-dose radiotherapy and immunotherapy resistance in tumors. In the study overall: Every two weeks patients got nivolumab 240 mg flat dose, plus ipilimumab 1 mg/kg every six weeks, intravenously.

Time point meaning: after trial treatment. Stated treatment: LDRT plus nivolumab, ipilimumab, low-dose cyclophosphamide and aspirin (RACIN trial). Patients with advanced, tumor-infiltrating lymphocyte-negative solid tumors were eligible. With TRAV- and TRBV-specific primers, first-strand cDNA was made, covering the alpha and beta chains. The authors amplified TCRs for about 20 PCR cycles with a constant-region primer and a V-primer adapter. Amplification of isolated mRNA was accomplished via in vitro transcription. Using its own MiXCR run on the reads, TCRdb lists one record per CDR3 protein. The table records 30,000 to 40,000 distinct CDR3 sequences, around 21% of them present only once. This clonotype was recorded at least ten times. The CDR3 length is 15 residues. The V segment lost 4 bases and the J segment 0 bases; nucleotides outside the gene matches: 8. Germline-derived CDR1 and CDR2 are SQVTM and ANQGSEA.

The sequence came from a female donor with ovarian cancer. The input for sequencing was PBMCs, taken after low-dose radiotherapy plus immunotherapy. The rearrangement joins TRBV29-1 to TRBJ2-7; 8 nucleotides match TRBD1. The CDR3 reads CSVVARGTGSYEQYF. CDR3 in DNA: TGCAGCGTTGTTGCCCGCGGGACAGGCTCCTACGAGCAGTACTTC.